The subject of this entry is one T cell receptor (beta chain). This clone was seen a handful of times. Its cognate antigen has yet to be identified. One base away there is no much larger clone; base qualities are not given. The V and J ends are trimmed by 1 base and 3 bases, leaving 19 bases between them. Based on the germline V gene, the CDR1 and CDR2 sequences are SGHNT and YENEEA. The cysteine opens and the phenylalanine closes a CDR3 of 17 amino acids. Of the read, only the CDR3 DNA is kept; its 51 bases are in frame from base 1. The data were obtained in a study of blood T cell repertoires in COVID-19 (dated by TCRdb to 2020 to 2022). For context, the study as a whole: The collaborator samples originated in the United States, Italy and Spain and spanned the acute and convalescent phases of COVID-19. The material from the prospective study consisted of cDNA or gDNA derived from T cells, B-cell-depleted T cells, or PBMCs. The dataset comprised deeply sampled blood TCRbeta repertoires from subjects exposed to, actively infected with, or recovered from COVID-19. The repertoires were made available in a free public database intended to serve as a resource for research on the immune response to SARS-CoV-2. Samples were obtained from the ongoing ImmuneRACE study (first 160 participants) and from over a thousand subjects provided by 6 global collaborators. A de-identified subject ID, COVID-19 status, age in years and sex were almost always included in the sample metadata. Where HLA class I and class II types were available, the types were taken from metadata supplied by the sample provider, not from assay-based typing.

Whole blood was collected in K2EDTA tubes by collaborating institutions according to the institutions' own protocols. For TCRbeta analysis, collaborators shipped samples in one of three forms: frozen whole blood, isolated PBMCs, or DNA extracted from either of those sample types. Study-wide conclusions, independent of this receptor: How much clinical and demographic metadata was included differed by source and by participant, and the metadata was provided uncurated.

TCRbeta CDR3 regions were amplified from genomic DNA using the immunoSEQ Assay, a bias-controlled multiplex PCR. The original pipeline was this. The number of nucleated cells in each sample was estimated by amplification of reference gene primers within the assay. To quantify the absolute abundance of each unique TCRbeta CDR3 rearrangement, sequence reads were collapsed and filtered. For each sample, productive Simpson clonality was calculated by taking the square root of Simpson's diversity index across productive rearrangements. TCRdb stores this immuneACCESS table with in-frame sequences only. Part of the clones is absent; in the studies checked, under half of the shortfall reflects unresolved V genes, and no reason is known for the rest. The DNA gave D and trimming, while V, J and clone size come from that table. The sample table lists approximately 40,000 clones, roughly 87% of them with a count of one. About a quarter of the sample is taken by the ten largest.

The rearranged chain carries TRBV11-3 and TRBJ2-7; the D segment could be TRBD1, given 6 matching bases. The specimen sequenced was peripheral blood. The receptor was derived from a woman older than 75 in a cohort sampled during active or convalescent COVID-19. The DNA is as follows: TGTGCCAGCAGCTTAGCCCTCAGGGGCAGGAGAGTCTACGAGCAGTACTTC. Its product reads: CASSLALRGRRVYEQYF.